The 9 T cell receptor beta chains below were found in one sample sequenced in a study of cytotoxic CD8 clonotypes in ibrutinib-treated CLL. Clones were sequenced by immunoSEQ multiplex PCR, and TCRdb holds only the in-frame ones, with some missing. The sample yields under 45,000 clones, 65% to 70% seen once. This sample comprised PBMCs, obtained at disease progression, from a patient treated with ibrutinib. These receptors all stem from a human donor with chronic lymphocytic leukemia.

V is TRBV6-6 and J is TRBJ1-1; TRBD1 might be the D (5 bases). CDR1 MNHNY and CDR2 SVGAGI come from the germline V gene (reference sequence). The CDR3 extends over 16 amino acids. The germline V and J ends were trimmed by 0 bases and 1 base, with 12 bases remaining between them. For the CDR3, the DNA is TGTGCCAGCAGTTACTCCACGGGGGTTAGGAACACTGAAGCTTTCTTT. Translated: CASSYSTGVRNTEAFF.

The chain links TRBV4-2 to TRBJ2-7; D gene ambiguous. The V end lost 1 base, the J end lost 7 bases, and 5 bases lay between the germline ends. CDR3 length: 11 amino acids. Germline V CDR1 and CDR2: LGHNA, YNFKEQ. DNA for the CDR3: TGTGCCAGCAGCCAAGGTTTGGAGCAGTACTTC. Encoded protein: CASSQGLEQYF.

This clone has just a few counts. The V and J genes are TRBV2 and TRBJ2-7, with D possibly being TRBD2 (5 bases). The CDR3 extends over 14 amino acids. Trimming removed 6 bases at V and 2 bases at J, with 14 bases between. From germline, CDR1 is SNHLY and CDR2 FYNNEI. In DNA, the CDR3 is TGTGCCAGCAGGGTCCTACGAGGGCCCTACGAGCAGTACTTC. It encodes CASRVLRGPYEQYF. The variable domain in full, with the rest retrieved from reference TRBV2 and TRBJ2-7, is EPEVTQTPSHQVTQMGQEVILRCVPISNHLYFYWYRQILGQKVEFLVSFYNNEISEKSEIFDDQFSVERPDGSNFTLKIRSTKLEDSAMYFCASRVLRGPYEQYFGPGTRLTVT.

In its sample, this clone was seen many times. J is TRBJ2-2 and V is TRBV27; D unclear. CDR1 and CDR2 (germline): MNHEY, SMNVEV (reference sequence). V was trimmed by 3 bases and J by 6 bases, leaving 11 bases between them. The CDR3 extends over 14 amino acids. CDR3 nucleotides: TGTGCCAGCAGTTTCCACGGCGGAGCCGGGGAGCTGTTTTTT. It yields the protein CASSFHGGAGELFF.

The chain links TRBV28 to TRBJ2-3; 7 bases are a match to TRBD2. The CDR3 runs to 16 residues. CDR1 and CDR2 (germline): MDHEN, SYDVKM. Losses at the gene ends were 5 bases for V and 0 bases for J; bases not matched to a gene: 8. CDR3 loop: CASSPPGLDSTDTQYF. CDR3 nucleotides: TGTGCCAGCAGTCCTCCCGGACTAGATAGCACAGATACGCAGTATTTT.

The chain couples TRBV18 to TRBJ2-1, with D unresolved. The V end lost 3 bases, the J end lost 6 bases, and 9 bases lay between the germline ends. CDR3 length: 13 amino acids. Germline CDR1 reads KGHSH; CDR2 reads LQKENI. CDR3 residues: CASSPPWANEQFF. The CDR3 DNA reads TGTGCCAGCTCACCCCCGTGGGCCAATGAGCAGTTCTTC.

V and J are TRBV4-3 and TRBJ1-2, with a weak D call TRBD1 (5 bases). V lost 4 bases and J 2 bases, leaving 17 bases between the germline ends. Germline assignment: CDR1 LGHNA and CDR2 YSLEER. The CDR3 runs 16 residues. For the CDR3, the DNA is TGCGCCAGCAGCCCGATGGGGGAGGGACCAAACTATGGCTACACCTTC. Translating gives CASSPMGEGPNYGYTF.

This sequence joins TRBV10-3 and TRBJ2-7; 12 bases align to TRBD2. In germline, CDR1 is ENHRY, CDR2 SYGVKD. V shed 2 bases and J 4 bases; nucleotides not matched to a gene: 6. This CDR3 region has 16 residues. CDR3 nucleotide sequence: TGTGCCATCAGTGAGCAGGAAACTAGCGGGAGGTACGAGCAGTACTTC. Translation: CAISEQETSGRYEQYF.

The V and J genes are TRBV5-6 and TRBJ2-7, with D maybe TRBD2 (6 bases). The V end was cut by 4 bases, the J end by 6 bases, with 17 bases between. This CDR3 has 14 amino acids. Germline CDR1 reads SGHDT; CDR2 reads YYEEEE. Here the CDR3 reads CASSQTGTGGEQYF. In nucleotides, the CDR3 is TGTGCCAGCAGCCAAACCGGGACTGGCGGCGAGCAGTACTTC.